Included here is one TCR beta chain sequence, with context. The method was immunoSEQ multiplex PCR; TCRdb's version includes in-frame clones alone and lacks a portion of them. The sample contains hundreds of thousands of clones, roughly 96% of which appear only once. The source of the sample is a study of shared clonotypes between healthy human individuals. Background on the study: Per-donor plates numbered three CD4 naive, three CD4 memory, two CD8 naive and one CD8 memory.

CDR3 length equals 13 residues. V shed 0 bases and J shed 9 bases, with 11 bases lying between them. The V gene's germline CDR1 is SGHAT and CDR2 FQNNGV. The naive CD8 fraction comprised CD45RO-negative cells positively selected for CCR7 and excluded terminally differentiated effector memory CD45RA+ cells. The chain employs TRBV11-2 and TRBJ1-1, with TRBD1 as a possible D gene (6 bases). This TCR was recovered from a woman younger than 45 in good health. Sequencing input: naive CD8+ T cells sorted from blood. The CDR3 protein is CASSLDGGAQAFF. CDR3 in DNA: TGTGCCAGCAGCTTAGACGGGGGGGCTCAAGCTTTCTTT.